A single sample is the source of the 26 T cell receptor beta chains below, sequenced in a study of blood T cell repertoires in COVID-19. The protocol was immunoSEQ multiplex PCR, while the TCRdb copy is restricted to in-frame clones and leaves out a portion. The repertoire holds roughly 25,000 clones, with approximately 68% as singletons. The sample was peripheral blood. Source of these receptors: a woman of 80 years or more with acute or convalescent COVID-19.

The chain joins TRBV7-2 to TRBJ1-6, with 7 bases fitting TRBD1. V was clipped by 4 bases and J by 9 bases; unmatched bases: 9. The germline CDR1 and CDR2 sequences are SGHTA and FQGNSA. The CDR3 totals 15 residues. CDR3 region: CASSYNTGAGSPLHF. The CDR3 DNA reads TGTGCCAGCAGCTATAATACAGGGGCCGGTTCACCCCTCCACTTT.

The chain carries TRBV27 and TRBJ1-1; no reliable D call. The germline CDR1 and CDR2 sequences are MNHEY and SMNVEV (reference sequence). The CDR3 consists of 13 residues. V was pared by 5 bases and J by 5 bases, with 12 bases between. The CDR3 loop is CASSPPGRTEAFF. The CDR3 bases are TGTGCCAGCAGTCCCCCGGGTCGGACTGAAGCTTTCTTT.

The CDR3 nucleotides read TGTGCCAGCAGTTACGGACTAGCGCTCTCCTACAATGAGCAGTTCTTC. Amino acids: CASSYGLALSYNEQFF. The J gene is TRBJ2-1, the V gene TRBV6-2 or TRBV6-3; 9 positions match TRBD2. Germline trimming cut 2 bases from V and 0 bases from J; bases unmatched to any gene: 2. Germline assignment: CDR1 MNHEY and CDR2 SVGEGT. The CDR3 length is 16 residues.

Worth noting for this clone: One junction end disagrees with the germline gene, perhaps due to a read error. The chain recombines TRBV7-2 with TRBJ2-7; 12 nucleotides agree with TRBD2. The CDR3 has 14 amino acids. CDR1 and CDR2 from the germline V gene are SGHTA and FQGNSA. CDR3 loop: CASSLAGGAYEQYF. As DNA, the CDR3 is TGTGCCAGCAGCCTAGCGGGAGGGGCCTACGAGCAGTACTTC.

This sequence joins TRBV2 and TRBJ1-5; 8 bases are shared with TRBD1. The V gene end was trimmed by 6 bases and the J gene end by 6 bases; junction bases not matched to a gene: 10. Germline CDR1 reads SNHLY; CDR2 reads FYNNEI. This CDR3 spans 15 amino acids. As DNA, the CDR3 is TGTGCCAGCAGGGCGGACAGGGCTGAGGTTCAGCCCCAGCATTTT. It translates to CASRADRAEVQPQHF.

V is TRBV5-1 and J is TRBJ1-4; TRBD1 agrees at 10 bases. Germline CDR1 and CDR2: SGHRS and YFSETQ. This CDR3 has 13 amino acids. V lost 3 bases to trimming and J lost 8 bases; unmatched junction nucleotides: 1. The CDR3 sequence is CASSWTGGEKLFF. CDR3 bases: TGCGCCAGCAGCTGGACAGGGGGGGAAAAACTGTTTTTT.

This chain uses TRBV5-1 with TRBJ2-1, with D unresolved. This CDR3 has 14 residues. Germline V CDR1 and CDR2: SGHRS, YFSETQ. The V end lost 0 bases, the J end lost 4 bases, and 8 bases lay between the germline ends. CDR3 DNA: TGCGCCAGCAGCTTGGGCGGCTCATACAATGAGCAGTTCTTC. It translates to CASSLGGSYNEQFF. Complete variable domain (other parts from reference TRBV5-1 and TRBJ2-1): KAGVTQTPRYLIKTRGQQVTLSCSPISGHRSVSWYQQTPGQGLQFLFEYFSETQRNKGNFPGRFSGRQFSNSRSEMNVSTLELGDSALYLCASSLGGSYNEQFFGPGTRLTVL.

The J gene is TRBJ1-4, the V gene TRBV3-1 (or the pseudogene TRBV3-2); D is possibly TRBD1 (5 bases). With 1 base removed from V and 0 bases from J, the gap between germline ends came to 6 bases. The germline CDR1 and CDR2 sequences are LGHDT and YNNKEL (reference sequence). This CDR3 region has 15 residues. The CDR3 reads CASSQGQTTNEKLFF. The CDR3 DNA follows: TGTGCCAGCAGCCAAGGACAGACAACTAATGAAAAACTGTTTTTT.

The rearrangement joins TRBV6-1 to TRBJ2-7; 7 bases are shared with TRBD2. The CDR3 spans 16 residues. Trimming took 4 bases from V and 0 from J; bases not matched to a gene: 9. CDR1 is MNHNS, CDR2 SASEGT, per germline. CDR3 sequence reads: CASSAITSVRSYEQYF. The CDR3 DNA is TGTGCCAGCAGTGCTATAACTAGCGTTCGCTCCTACGAGCAGTACTTC.

This chain links TRBV18 with TRBJ2-2; possibly TRBD1 for D (6 bases). Germline CDR1 and CDR2: KGHSH and LQKENI. The CDR3 has 16 amino acids. V was trimmed by 0 bases and J by 5 bases, leaving 13 bases between them. Written as DNA, the CDR3 is TGTGCCAGCTCACCACCGGACAGTCTTCAAACCGGGGAGCTGTTTTTT. It translates to CASSPPDSLQTGELFF.

This chain connects TRBV15 to TRBJ2-5; D unresolved. Deletions cut 1 base from V and 4 bases from J, with 4 bases between. The germline V gene has CDR1 LNHNV and CDR2 YYDKDF (reference sequence). This CDR3 region has 12 residues. Written as DNA, the CDR3 is TGTGCCACCAGCAGAGGTCTAGAGACCCAGTACTTC. Translating it yields CATSRGLETQYF.

This chain links TRBV5-1 with TRBJ2-3; D unresolved. The CDR3 loop spans 15 amino acids. CDR1 SGHRS and CDR2 YFSETQ come from the germline V gene. Between the trimmed V and J ends, which lost 5 bases and 0 bases, there was a span of 13 bases. The CDR3 nucleotides read TGCGCCAGCAGGCAAACTACCCTCAGCACAGATACGCAGTATTTT. This encodes CASRQTTLSTDTQYF.

The sample holds a few counts of this clone. V gene TRBV6-5 combines with J gene TRBJ2-7; D possibly corresponds to TRBD1 (5 bases). In germline, CDR1 is MNHEY, CDR2 SVGAGI. The CDR3 contains 13 residues. V was cut by 5 bases and J by 6 bases, with 14 bases left in between. DNA of the CDR3: TGTGCCAGCAGTCCAGACTGGGGCAGCGAGCAGTACTTC. Translation: CASSPDWGSEQYF.

V gene TRBV2 combines with J gene TRBJ2-7; 11 bases align to TRBD1. The CDR3 has 13 residues. Germline CDR1 and CDR2: SNHLY and FYNNEI. Trimming cost V 10 bases and J 3 bases; bases outside gene matches: 5. Written as DNA, the CDR3 is TGTGCCACCGGGACAGGGGGGAACTACGAGCAGTACTTC. As protein: CATGTGGNYEQYF.

This clone is a singleton in its sample. This sequence joins TRBV21-1 and TRBJ2-7; the tabulated D call, TRBD2, remains unverified against the DNA. TRBV21-1 is described as a pseudogene. The CDR3 is 16 residues long. Written as DNA, the CDR3 is TGTGCCAGCATTCTCGAACGGAGGGCCTGCTCCTACGAGCAGTACTTC. It encodes CASILERRACSYEQYF.

This clone has just a few counts. Other DNA sequences in the sample encode the same CDR3. The chain carries TRBV14 and TRBJ2-3; possibly TRBD2 for D (5 bases). Germline V gene lookup returns CDR1 SGHDN and CDR2 FVKESK. The V end was cut by 1 base, the J end by 0 bases, with 11 bases between. The CDR3 contains 16 residues. The CDR3 DNA is TGTGCCAGCAGCCAAGGGGTAGGGAGAAGCACAGATACGCAGTATTTT. It yields the protein CASSQGVGRSTDTQYF.

This clone was seen only a few times. The rearrangement uses TRBV5-1 and TRBJ1-1; tentatively, D is TRBD1 (6 bases). This CDR3 comprises 15 residues. Germline loops: CDR1 SGHRS, CDR2 YFSETQ. V gave up 6 bases and J gave up 4 bases, with 19 bases separating them. CDR3 loop: CASTVVGGQGTEAFF. The CDR3 bases are TGCGCCAGCACCGTTGTCGGGGGGCAGGGCACTGAAGCTTTCTTT.

This clone turned up a few times. The chain has TRBV19 and TRBJ1-1; no clear D gene. Germline V gene sequence: CDR1 LNHDA, CDR2 SQIVND (reference sequence). V dropped 6 bases and J dropped 0 bases, with 11 bases sitting between them. The CDR3 covers 14 residues. The CDR3 loop reads CASSFAGMNTEAFF. CDR3 DNA: TGTGCCAGTAGCTTTGCCGGGATGAACACTGAAGCTTTCTTT.

The table lists this clone with a few counts. The chain combines TRBV28 with TRBJ2-7; 9 bases line up with TRBD1. V was pared by 4 bases and J by 3 bases, with 7 bases of the junction left unmatched. Germline V CDR1 and CDR2: MDHEN, SYDVKM. This CDR3 contains 15 residues. As DNA, the CDR3 is TGTGCCAGCAGTTCCCGACAGGGGGGAATCTACGAGCAGTACTTC. This sequence encodes CASSSRQGGIYEQYF.

The chain joins TRBV2 to TRBJ1-6; 10 bases are shared with TRBD1. V lost 6 bases, J lost 10 bases, and 9 bases stayed unmatched. There are 15 residues in the CDR3. CDR1 and CDR2 (germline): SNHLY, FYNNEI. DNA of the CDR3: TGTGCCAGCAGATCGGACAGGGGGTCTAGGTCACCCCTCCACTTT. Its translation: CASRSDRGSRSPLHF.

J is TRBJ2-7 and V is TRBV7-2, with 7 bases matching TRBD2. The CDR3 is 15 amino acids. CDR1 and CDR2 from the germline V gene are SGHTA and FQGNSA. J gave up 2 bases and V 1 base, and 5 bases lay outside the gene matches. In nucleotides, the CDR3 is TGTGCCAGCAGCTTAGTGGCGGGAGTGACCTACGAGCAGTACTTC. Its protein product is CASSLVAGVTYEQYF.

This chain connects TRBV12-3 or TRBV12-4 to TRBJ1-1; 8 nucleotides agree with TRBD1. Trimming took 2 bases from V and 11 from J; bases not matched to a gene: 7. This CDR3 has 13 residues. CDR3 protein: CASSLHRTGTAFF. CDR3 coding DNA: TGTGCCAGCAGTTTACACCGGACAGGGACTGCTTTCTTT.

This clone was counted only a few times. V and J are TRBV27 and TRBJ2-7, with no clear D. V was shortened by 8 bases and J by 0 bases, with 8 bases between the two germline ends. Per the germline V gene, CDR1 is MNHEY and CDR2 is SMNVEV (reference sequence). The CDR3 has 12 amino acids. The chain's CDR3 is CASFTSSYEQYF. In DNA, the CDR3 is TGTGCCAGCTTCACCAGCTCCTACGAGCAGTACTTC.

This chain connects TRBV5-4 to TRBJ2-5; 8 bases agree with TRBD1. The CDR3 is made up of 13 amino acids. V trimming: 4 bases; J trimming: 5 bases; junction bases outside the gene matches: 4. Per the germline V gene, CDR1 is SGHNT and CDR2 is YYREEE (reference sequence). The CDR3 is CASSKDRVETQYF. CDR3 DNA sequence: TGTGCCAGCAGCAAGGACAGGGTCGAGACCCAGTACTTC.

This chain connects TRBV4-3 to TRBJ2-1; TRBD2 matches at 8 bases. This CDR3 has 19 amino acids. Germline V gives CDR1 LGHNA, CDR2 YSLEER. Trimming took 0 bases from V and 8 from J; bases not matched to a gene: 18. The CDR3 protein is CASSQDEPFGTRAWDEQFF. For the CDR3, the DNA is TGCGCCAGCAGCCAAGACGAACCTTTCGGGACTAGAGCTTGGGATGAGCAGTTCTTC.

The chain employs TRBV7-2 and TRBJ2-3; D is ambiguous. The germline CDR1 and CDR2 sequences are SGHTA and FQGNSA. The germline V and J ends were trimmed by 3 bases and 0 bases, with 10 bases remaining between them. CDR3 length equals 15 residues. CDR3 in amino acids: CASSLWQSSTDTQYF. The CDR3 DNA reads TGTGCCAGCAGCTTGTGGCAGTCTAGCACAGATACGCAGTATTTT. Full variable domain (missing parts from reference TRBV7-2 and TRBJ2-3): GAGVSQSPSNKVTEKGKDVELRCDPISGHTALYWYRQSLGQGLEFLIYFQGNSAPDKSGLPSDRFSAERTGGSVSTLTIQRTQQEDSAVYLCASSLWQSSTDTQYFGPGTRLTVL.